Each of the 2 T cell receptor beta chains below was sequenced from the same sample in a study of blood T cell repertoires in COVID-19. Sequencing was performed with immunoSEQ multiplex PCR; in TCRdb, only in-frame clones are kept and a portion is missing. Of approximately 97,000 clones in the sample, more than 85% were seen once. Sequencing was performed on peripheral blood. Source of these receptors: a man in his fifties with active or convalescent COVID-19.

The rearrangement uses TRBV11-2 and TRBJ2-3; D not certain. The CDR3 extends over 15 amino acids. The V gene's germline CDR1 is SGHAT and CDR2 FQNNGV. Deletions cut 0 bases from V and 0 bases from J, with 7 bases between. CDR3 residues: CASSLDPVSTDTQYF. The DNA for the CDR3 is TGTGCCAGCAGCTTAGATCCGGTTAGCACAGATACGCAGTATTTT.

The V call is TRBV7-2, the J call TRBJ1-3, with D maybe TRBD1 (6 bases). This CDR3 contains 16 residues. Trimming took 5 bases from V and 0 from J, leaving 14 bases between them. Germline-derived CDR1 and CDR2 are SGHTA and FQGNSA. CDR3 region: CASSAQGPISGNTIYF. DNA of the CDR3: TGTGCCAGCAGCGCACAGGGACCCATCTCTGGAAACACCATATATTTT.